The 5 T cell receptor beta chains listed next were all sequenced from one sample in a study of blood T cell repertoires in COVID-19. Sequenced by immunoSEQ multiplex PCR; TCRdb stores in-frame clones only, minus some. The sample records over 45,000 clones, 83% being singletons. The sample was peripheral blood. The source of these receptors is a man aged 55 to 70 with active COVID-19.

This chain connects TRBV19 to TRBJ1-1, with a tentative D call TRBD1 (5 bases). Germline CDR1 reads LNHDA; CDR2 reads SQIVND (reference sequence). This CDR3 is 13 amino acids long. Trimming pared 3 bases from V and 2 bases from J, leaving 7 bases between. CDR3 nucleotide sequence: TGTGCCAGTAGTATGACAGCAAACACTGAAGCTTTCTTT. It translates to CASSMTANTEAFF.

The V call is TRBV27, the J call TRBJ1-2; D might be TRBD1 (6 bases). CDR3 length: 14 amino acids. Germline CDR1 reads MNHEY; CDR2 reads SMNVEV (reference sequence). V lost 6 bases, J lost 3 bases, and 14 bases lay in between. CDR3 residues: CASRTLTGYYGYTF. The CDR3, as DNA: TGTGCCAGCAGAACTTTAACAGGGTACTATGGCTACACCTTC.

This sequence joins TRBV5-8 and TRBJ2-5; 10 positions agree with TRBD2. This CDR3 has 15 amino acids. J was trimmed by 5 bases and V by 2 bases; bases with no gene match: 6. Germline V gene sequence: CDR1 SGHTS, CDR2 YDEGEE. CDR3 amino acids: CASSFGLAVTETQYF. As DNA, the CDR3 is TGTGCCAGCAGCTTTGGACTAGCGGTTACTGAGACCCAGTACTTC.

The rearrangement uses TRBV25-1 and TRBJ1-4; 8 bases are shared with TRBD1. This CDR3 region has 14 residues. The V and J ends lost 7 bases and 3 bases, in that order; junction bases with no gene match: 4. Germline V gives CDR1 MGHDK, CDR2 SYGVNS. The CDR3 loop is CASTQGAANEKLFF. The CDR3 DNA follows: TGTGCCAGCACCCAGGGGGCAGCTAATGAAAAACTGTTTTTT.

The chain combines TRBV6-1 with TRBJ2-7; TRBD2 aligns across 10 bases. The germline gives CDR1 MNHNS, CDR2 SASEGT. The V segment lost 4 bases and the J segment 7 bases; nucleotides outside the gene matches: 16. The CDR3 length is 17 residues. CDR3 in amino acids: CASSGAVFLAGAGEQYF. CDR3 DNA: TGTGCCAGCAGTGGGGCCGTATTCCTAGCGGGAGCGGGGGAGCAGTACTTC.